These 26 T cell receptor beta chains were sequenced from one sample in a study of technical replicates of blood from several donors. TCRdb's copy holds only in-frame clones and misses some; the assay was immunoSEQ multiplex PCR. The sample yields about 84,000 clones, roughly 97% seen once. The sequenced sample was T cells isolated from PBMCs. The receptors were sampled from a human donor in good health.

The rearrangement joins TRBV5-4 to TRBJ2-3; the D gene is possibly TRBD2 (5 bases). The CDR3 sequence is 11 residues long. Germline V gene lookup returns CDR1 SGHNT and CDR2 YYREEE (reference sequence). The germline V and J ends were trimmed by 4 bases and 6 bases, with 6 bases remaining between them. The CDR3 here is CASSRGDTQYF. As DNA, the CDR3 is TGTGCCAGCAGCCGAGGGGATACGCAGTATTTT. The whole variable domain, remainder taken from reference TRBV5-4 and TRBJ2-3, is ETGVTQSPTHLIKTRGQQVTLRCSSQSGHNTVSWYQQALGQGPQFIFQYYREEENGRGNFPPRFSGLQFPNYSSELNVNALELDDSALYLCASSRGDTQYFGPGTRLTVL.

The chain recombines TRBV15 with TRBJ1-5; D may be TRBD1 (6 bases). The CDR3 is 15 amino acids. The germline V gene encodes CDR1 LNHNV and CDR2 YYDKDF (reference sequence). The V and J ends lost 0 bases and 4 bases respectively, with 10 bases between them. CDR3 nucleotide sequence: TGTGCCACCAGCAGAGACAGGGGACCGAATCAGCCCCAGCATTTT. It yields the protein CATSRDRGPNQPQHF.

The CDR3 DNA is TGCGCCAGCAGTGACCGGGGACAGGGGGTGACTGAAGCTTTCTTT. It translates to CASSDRGQGVTEAFF. This chain joins TRBV10-2 and TRBJ1-1; 11 bases agree with TRBD1. V gave up 3 bases and J gave up 5 bases; unmatched junction bases: 5. The V gene's germline CDR1 is WSHSY and CDR2 SAAADI. This CDR3 spans 15 amino acids.

The V call is TRBV10-3, the J call TRBJ2-1; no firm D call. Trimming left V 0 bases short and J 5 bases short, with 8 bases between. Germline V gene lookup returns CDR1 ENHRY and CDR2 SYGVKD. The CDR3 contains 14 residues. The CDR3 DNA reads as TGTGCCATCAGTGAGTCGGCAGGCAACAATGAGCAGTTCTTC. It encodes CAISESAGNNEQFF.

The chain uses TRBV9 and TRBJ2-7, with 9 nucleotides matching TRBD2. The CDR3 is 16 residues long. Trimming at V came to 0 bases and at J to 2 bases, leaving 6 bases not matched to a gene. Germline lookup yields CDR1 SGDLS and CDR2 YYNGEE. CDR3 residues: CASSVGPLAGTYEQYF. Here the CDR3 DNA reads TGTGCCAGCAGCGTAGGACCTCTAGCGGGGACCTACGAGCAGTACTTC. The full variable domain, completed using reference TRBV9 and TRBJ2-7, is DSGVTQTPKHLITATGQRVTLRCSPRSGDLSVYWYQQSLDQGLQFLIQYYNGEERAKGNILERFSAQQFPDLHSELNLSSLELGDSALYFCASSVGPLAGTYEQYFGPGTRLTVT.

There are a few counts of this clone. The chain couples TRBV29-1 to TRBJ1-4; 12 bases align to TRBD1. Germline CDR1 reads SQVTM; CDR2 reads ANQGSEA. The CDR3 is 12 residues long. V lost 6 bases, J lost 13 bases, and 6 bases stayed unmatched. CDR3 loop: CSVGQGAGRLFF. Written as DNA, the CDR3 is TGCAGCGTGGGACAGGGGGCGGGTAGACTGTTTTTT.

V and J are TRBV18 and TRBJ1-1; 9 bases line up with TRBD1. The CDR3 totals 12 residues. Germline V gene sequence: CDR1 KGHSH, CDR2 LQKENI. Unmatched junction bases numbered 2, after V lost 4 bases and J lost 8 bases. The CDR3 sequence is CASSHGTGEAFF. As DNA, the CDR3 is TGTGCCAGCTCACACGGGACAGGGGAAGCTTTCTTT.

The chain combines TRBV16 with TRBJ1-1; 11 bases align to TRBD1. Trimming cost V 0 bases and J 5 bases; bases outside gene matches: 2. Germline V gives CDR1 KGHSY, CDR2 FQNENV. The CDR3 extends over 15 amino acids. The CDR3 coding sequence is TGTGCCAGCAGCCAATCGGGACAGGGGGAGACTGAAGCTTTCTTT. Translated: CASSQSGQGETEAFF. Based on the CDR3 plus reference TRBV16 and TRBJ1-1, the full variable domain is GEEVAQTPKHLVRGEGQKAKLYCAPIKGHSYVFWYQQVLKNEFKFLISFQNENVFDETGMPKERFSAKCLPNSPCSLEIQATKLEDSAVYFCASSQSGQGETEAFFGQGTRLTVV.

The genes are TRBV5-4 and TRBJ2-3; 13 nucleotides line up with TRBD2. CDR1 is SGHNT, CDR2 YYREEE, per germline (reference sequence). The CDR3 has 15 amino acids. J lost 4 bases, V lost 3 bases, and 2 bases had no gene match. CDR3 amino acids: CASSWTSGSSDTQYF. CDR3 nucleotides: TGTGCCAGCAGCTGGACTAGCGGGAGTTCAGATACGCAGTATTTT.

V and J are TRBV9 and TRBJ2-2, with TRBD2 as a possible D gene (6 bases). Germline CDR1 is SGDLS and CDR2 is YYNGEE. This CDR3 region has 17 residues. Trimming stripped 2 bases from V and 3 bases from J, with 17 bases between. CDR3 loop: CASSVPLGLEDTGELFF. The CDR3 DNA reads as TGTGCCAGCAGCGTCCCGCTGGGACTCGAGGACACCGGGGAGCTGTTTTTT.

The chain uses TRBV5-1 and TRBJ1-2, with TRBD1 as a possible D gene (5 bases). Germline assignment: CDR1 SGHRS and CDR2 YFSETQ. The CDR3 totals 15 residues. The ends were cut back, 3 bases at V and 6 bases at J, with 18 bases in the middle. CDR3 coding DNA: TGCGCCAGCAGCTATACGGCAGGGCGCGGGGATGGCTACACCTTC. Protein sequence: CASSYTAGRGDGYTF. Looking up the rest from reference TRBV5-1 and TRBJ1-2 gives the full variable domain: KAGVTQTPRYLIKTRGQQVTLSCSPISGHRSVSWYQQTPGQGLQFLFEYFSETQRNKGNFPGRFSGRQFSNSRSEMNVSTLELGDSALYLCASSYTAGRGDGYTFGSGTRLTVV.

Comment on this clone: Sequence at one end of the junction differs from germline and may be a read error. The genes are TRBV6-1 and TRBJ2-7; 7 bases fit TRBD1. This CDR3 region has 12 residues. Germline V lookup: CDR1 MNHNS, CDR2 SASEGT. CDR3 in DNA: TGTGCCAGCATTGAAGGGACAGCCGAGCAGTACTTC. This gives the protein CASIEGTAEQYF.

The chain combines TRBV5-1 with TRBJ1-2; D remains unclear. Trimming shortened V by 0 bases and J by 4 bases, and 7 bases separated the two germline ends. The germline V gene has CDR1 SGHRS and CDR2 YFSETQ. The CDR3 is 13 amino acids. This chain's CDR3 is CASSLEGSYGYTF. DNA for the CDR3: TGCGCCAGCAGCTTGGAAGGGAGCTATGGCTACACCTTC.

This clone appeared a single time. The CDR3 sequence: CASSRTSGSSYNEQFF. CDR3 sequence (DNA): TGTGCCAGCAGCCGGACTAGCGGGAGCTCCTACAATGAGCAGTTCTTC. V is TRBV6-6 and J is TRBJ2-1, with 13 bases aligning to TRBD2. Germline CDR1 MNHNY, CDR2 SVGAGI (reference sequence). CDR3 length equals 16 residues. The trim removed 6 bases at V and 0 bases at J, leaving 2 bases unmatched.

The chain links TRBV14 to TRBJ2-5; maybe TRBD1 (5 bases). CDR3 length: 16 amino acids. Trimming left V 1 base short and J 2 bases short, with 14 bases between. Germline V gene data show CDR1 as SGHDN and CDR2 as FVKESK. The CDR3 DNA is TGTGCCAGCAGCCAAGTCGGTACGACAGCTCAAGAGACCCAGTACTTC. The encoded protein is CASSQVGTTAQETQYF.

V is TRBV6-6 and J is TRBJ2-7, with a tentative D call TRBD2 (5 bases). V gave up 4 bases and J gave up 2 bases, with 9 bases separating them. CDR1 and CDR2 from the germline V gene are MNHNY and SVGAGI (reference sequence). This CDR3 contains 13 residues. The CDR3 loop reads CASSSQLAYEQYF. The CDR3, as DNA: TGTGCCAGCAGTTCCCAACTAGCCTACGAGCAGTACTTC.

The chain employs TRBV9 and TRBJ2-2; the match to TRBD1 covers 10 bases. In germline, CDR1 is SGDLS, CDR2 YYNGEE. This CDR3 contains 16 residues. V was pared by 3 bases and J by 4 bases, with 6 bases of the junction left unmatched. Here the CDR3 reads CASSARTGGTTGELFF. CDR3 in DNA: TGTGCCAGCAGCGCCCGGACAGGGGGAACCACCGGGGAGCTGTTTTTT.

This chain links TRBV10-1 with TRBJ2-7, with D unresolved. Germline assignment: CDR1 WNHNN and CDR2 SYGVQD (reference sequence). This CDR3 has 16 residues. Trimming cost V 8 bases and J 0 bases, with 20 bases left between them. This CDR3 reads CASWYPSPQLSYEQYF. The CDR3 DNA sequence: TGCGCCAGCTGGTACCCCAGCCCACAGCTCTCCTACGAGCAGTACTTC.

V is TRBV6-1 and J is TRBJ2-5, with a possible D match to TRBD2 (7 bases). The germline V gene encodes CDR1 MNHNS and CDR2 SASEGT. V was shortened by 9 bases and J by 7 bases, with 18 bases between the two germline ends. The CDR3 is 13 amino acids. The DNA for the CDR3 is TGTGCCAGAGGGGGGGCGGACCGGGGGACCCAGTACTTC. Its translation is CARGGADRGTQYF.

This rearrangement joins TRBV11-3 to TRBJ2-5; 8 bases line up with TRBD1. Germline-derived CDR1 and CDR2 are SGHNT and YENEEA. J lost 1 base, V lost 7 bases, and 5 bases had no gene match. This CDR3 comprises 14 residues. For the CDR3, the DNA is TGTGCCAGCACCAGTACAGGGGGCCAAGAGACCCAGTACTTC. Amino acid sequence: CASTSTGGQETQYF.

Remarks on this clone: At one of its ends the junction is not consistent with the germline gene, which may arise from a read error. CDR3 sequence: CASSIGPGTDYNEQFF. Here the CDR3 DNA reads TGTGCTAGCAGCATAGGGCCCGGGACAGATTACAATGAGCAGTTCTTC. The chain couples TRBV7-7 to TRBJ2-1; TRBD1 aligns across 7 bases. Germline assignment: CDR1 SSHAT and CDR2 FNYEAQ (reference sequence). The CDR3 contains 16 residues.

The chain couples TRBV5-1 to TRBJ2-1, with unresolved D. The ends were cut back, 4 bases at V and 9 bases at J, with 14 bases in the middle. The CDR3 length is 13 residues. CDR1 is SGHRS and CDR2 is YFSETQ in the germline V gene. The CDR3 protein is CASSQAILLEQFF. As DNA, the CDR3 is TGCGCCAGCAGCCAGGCGATTCTTCTTGAGCAGTTCTTC.

V and J are TRBV15 and TRBJ1-1; TRBD1 might be the D (5 bases). V lost 9 bases and J 7 bases, leaving 18 bases between the germline ends. The CDR3 has 13 amino acids. CDR1 LNHNV and CDR2 YYDKDF come from the germline V gene (reference sequence). CDR3 sequence (DNA): TGTGCCACAGGGGCCGCAGTCGTTAATGAAGCTTTCTTT. Translated: CATGAAVVNEAFF.

V is TRBV10-3 and J is TRBJ1-2; D unresolved. Trimming shortened V by 4 bases and J by 3 bases, and 18 bases separated the two germline ends. The CDR3 contains 16 residues. Per germline, CDR1 ENHRY and CDR2 SYGVKD. Here the CDR3 reads CAISVQWESGDYGYTF. The CDR3 DNA is TGTGCCATCAGTGTCCAATGGGAAAGCGGTGACTATGGCTACACCTTC.

The gene calls are TRBV28 and TRBJ2-7, with a weak D call TRBD1 (5 bases). Germline V gene lookup returns CDR1 MDHEN and CDR2 SYDVKM. The CDR3 is 14 amino acids. The ends were cut back, 4 bases at V and 4 bases at J, with 14 bases in the middle. CDR3 in DNA: TGTGCCAGCAGTTCCCCCACGACAGTGTACGAGCAGTACTTC. Translation: CASSSPTTVYEQYF.

The chain is built from TRBV5-6 and TRBJ1-1; 11 positions agree with TRBD1. Trimming removed 3 bases from V and 4 bases from J; junction bases left unmatched: 2. The V gene's germline CDR1 is SGHDT and CDR2 YYEEEE. This CDR3 is 14 amino acids long. In DNA, the CDR3 is TGTGCCAGCAGCTCGGACAGGGGGCCCACTGAAGCTTTCTTT. Residues: CASSSDRGPTEAFF.